The rows below give T cell receptor beta chains drawn from one sample of a study of control samples from healthy donors and cancer patients. The repertoire was sequenced with immunoSEQ multiplex PCR; TCRdb's copy has only in-frame clones and lacks some. The data hold 120,000 or so clones, with roughly 84% observed a single time. Sequencing used blood. These receptor sequences come from a man between 18 and 35 years old in good health. Each CDR3 is given with its conserved first and last residue. D genes are given only for firm matches. Part of the rows lack a size; the others show once, few, many or a class for expanded clones.

>once|TRBV7-2|TRBJ1-5|-
TGTGCCAGCAGCTCGCCCTCAGGGCGCAGCAATCAGCCCCAGCATTTT
CASSSPSGRSNQPQHF
>-|TRBV5-1|TRBJ1-1|-
TGCGCCAGCAGCCCCGGGACATCGAACACTGAAGCTTTCTTT
CASSPGTSNTEAFF
>-|TRBV21-1|TRBJ2-7|-
TGTGCCAGCAGCAAAACGGAGACAGGGTCCTACGAGCAGTACTTC
CASSKTETGSYEQYF
>-|TRBV6-2/TRBV6-3|TRBJ1-1|-
TGTGCCAGCAGTTACTCAGACCGCACTGAAGCTTTCTTT
CASSYSDRTEAFF
>-|TRBV2|TRBJ2-5|TRBD2
TGTGCCAGCAGGCAGACTAGCGGTCAAGAGACCCAGTACTTC
CASRQTSGQETQYF
>-|TRBV19|TRBJ2-7|-
TGTGCCAGTAGTATAGCGGCCCAAGGAGGCTACGAGCAGTACTTC
CASSIAAQGGYEQYF
>-|TRBV6-5|TRBJ1-4|-
TGTGCCAGCAGTTACTCACCTGATACAGCGGAAAAACTGTTTTTT
CASSYSPDTAEKLFF
>-|TRBV9|TRBJ2-7|TRBD2
TGTGCCAGCAGCGTTACTAGCGGGTACACCTACGAGCAGTACTTC
CASSVTSGYTYEQYF
>-|TRBV15|TRBJ2-5|-
TGTGCCACCACCCCGGACTACCAAGAGACCCAGTACTTC
CATTPDYQETQYF
>-|TRBV28|TRBJ2-7|-
TGTGCCAGCAGTCGGACACTCCACTCCTACGAGCAGTACTTC
CASSRTLHSYEQYF
>-|TRBV19|TRBJ1-3|-
TGTGCCAGTAGCTCGACAGGCCTCTCTGGAAACACCATATATTTT
CASSSTGLSGNTIYF
>-|TRBV3-1/TRBV3-2|TRBJ2-3|TRBD1
TGTGCCACCTCGAGGGGACAGGGCACAGATACGCAGTATTTT
CATSRGQGTDTQYF
>-|TRBV30|TRBJ2-3|-
TGTGCCTGGCGTCTGTGGGGGGAGAGCACAGATACGCAGTATTTT
CAWRLWGESTDTQYF
>-|TRBV9|TRBJ1-5|-
TGTGCCAGCAGCGCGGGGGATTTTTATAGCAATCAGCCCCAGCATTTT
CASSAGDFYSNQPQHF
>-|TRBV7-6|TRBJ2-5|-
TGTGCCAGCACCGGTGATTATGGGACGGAGACCCAGTACTTC
CASTGDYGTETQYF